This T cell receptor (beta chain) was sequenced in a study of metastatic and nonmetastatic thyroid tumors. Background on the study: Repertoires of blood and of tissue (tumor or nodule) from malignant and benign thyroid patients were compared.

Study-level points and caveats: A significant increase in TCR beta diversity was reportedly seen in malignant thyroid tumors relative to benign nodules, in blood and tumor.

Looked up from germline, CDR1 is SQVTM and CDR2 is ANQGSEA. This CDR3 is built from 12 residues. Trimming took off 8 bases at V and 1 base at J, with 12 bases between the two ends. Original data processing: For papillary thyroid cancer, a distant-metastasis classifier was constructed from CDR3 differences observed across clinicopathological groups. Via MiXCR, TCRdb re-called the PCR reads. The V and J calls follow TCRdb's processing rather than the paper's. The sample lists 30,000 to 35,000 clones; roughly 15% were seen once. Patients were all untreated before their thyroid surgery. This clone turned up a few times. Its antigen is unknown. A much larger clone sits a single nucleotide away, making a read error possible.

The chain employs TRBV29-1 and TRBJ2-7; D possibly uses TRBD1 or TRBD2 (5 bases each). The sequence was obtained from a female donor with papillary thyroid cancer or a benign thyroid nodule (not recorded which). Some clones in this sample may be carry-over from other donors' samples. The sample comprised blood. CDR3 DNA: TGCAGCTCCGTGGGGGAATCCTACGAGCAGTACTTC. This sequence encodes CSSVGESYEQYF.